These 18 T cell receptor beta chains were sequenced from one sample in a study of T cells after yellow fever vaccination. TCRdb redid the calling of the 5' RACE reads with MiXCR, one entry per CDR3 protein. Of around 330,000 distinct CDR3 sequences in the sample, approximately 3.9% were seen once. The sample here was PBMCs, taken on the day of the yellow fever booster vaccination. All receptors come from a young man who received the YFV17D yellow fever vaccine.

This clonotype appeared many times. The CDR3 nucleotides read TGCAGTACTACCCCAGGGGGGTACGAGCAGTACTTC. This encodes CSTTPGGYEQYF. This chain joins TRBV20-1 and TRBJ2-7; tentative D call: TRBD1 (7 bases). The V gene's germline CDR1 is DFQATT and CDR2 SNEGSKA (reference sequence). The CDR3 covers 12 residues. Trimming removed 8 bases at V and 4 bases at J, with 15 bases between.

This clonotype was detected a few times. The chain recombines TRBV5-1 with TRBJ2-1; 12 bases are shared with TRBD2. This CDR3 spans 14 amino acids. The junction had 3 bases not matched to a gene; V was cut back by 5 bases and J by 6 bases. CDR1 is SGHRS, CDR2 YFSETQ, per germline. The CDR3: CASRRTSGVNEQFF. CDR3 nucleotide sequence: TGCGCCAGCAGACGGACTAGCGGGGTCAATGAGCAGTTCTTC.

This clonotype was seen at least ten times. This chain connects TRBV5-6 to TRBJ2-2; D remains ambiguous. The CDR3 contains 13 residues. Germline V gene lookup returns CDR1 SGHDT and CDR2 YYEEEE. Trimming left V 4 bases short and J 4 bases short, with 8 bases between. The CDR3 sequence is CASSRVFTGELFF. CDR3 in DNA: TGTGCCAGCAGCAGGGTCTTCACCGGGGAGCTGTTTTTT.

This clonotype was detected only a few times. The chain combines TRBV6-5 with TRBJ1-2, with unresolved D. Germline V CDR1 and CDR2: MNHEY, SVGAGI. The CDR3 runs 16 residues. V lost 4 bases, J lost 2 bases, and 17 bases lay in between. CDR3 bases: TGTGCCAGCAGTTCCGCCGGGCTCCTCACGAACTATGGCTACACCTTC. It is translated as CASSSAGLLTNYGYTF.

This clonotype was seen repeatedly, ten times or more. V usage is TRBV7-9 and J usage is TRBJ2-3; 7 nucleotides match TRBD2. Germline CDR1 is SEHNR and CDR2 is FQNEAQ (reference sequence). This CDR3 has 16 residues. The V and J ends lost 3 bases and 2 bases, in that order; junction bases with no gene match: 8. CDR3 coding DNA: TGTGCCAGCAGCTTTCAGAGCGGGGCCCTCACAGATACGCAGTATTTT. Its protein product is CASSFQSGALTDTQYF.

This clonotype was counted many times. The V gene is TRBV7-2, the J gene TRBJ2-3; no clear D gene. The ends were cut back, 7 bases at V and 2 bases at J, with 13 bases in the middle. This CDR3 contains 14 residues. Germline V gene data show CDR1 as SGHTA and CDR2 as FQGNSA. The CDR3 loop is CASISSRATDTQYF. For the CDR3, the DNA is TGTGCCAGCATAAGTTCTCGGGCCACAGATACGCAGTATTTT.

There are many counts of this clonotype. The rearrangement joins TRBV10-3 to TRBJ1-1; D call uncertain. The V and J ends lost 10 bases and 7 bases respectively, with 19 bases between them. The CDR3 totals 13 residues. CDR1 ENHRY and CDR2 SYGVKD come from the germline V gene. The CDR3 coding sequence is TGTGCCACCCGTCCGACACAGCCCTATGAAGCTTTCTTT. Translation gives CATRPTQPYEAFF.

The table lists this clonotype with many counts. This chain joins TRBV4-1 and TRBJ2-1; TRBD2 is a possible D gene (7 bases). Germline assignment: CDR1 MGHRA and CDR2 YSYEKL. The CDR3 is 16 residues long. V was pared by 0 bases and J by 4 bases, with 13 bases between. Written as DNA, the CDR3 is TGCGCCAGCAGCCAAGATCGAGGGGGGGGATACAATGAGCAGTTCTTC. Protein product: CASSQDRGGGYNEQFF.

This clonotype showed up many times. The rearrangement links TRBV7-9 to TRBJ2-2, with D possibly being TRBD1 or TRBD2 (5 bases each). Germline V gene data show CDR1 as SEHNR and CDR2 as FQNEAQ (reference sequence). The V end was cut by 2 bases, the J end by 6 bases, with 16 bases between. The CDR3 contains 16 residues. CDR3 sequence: CASSLLVGAGSGELFF. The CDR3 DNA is TGTGCCAGCAGCTTATTAGTCGGGGCCGGTTCCGGGGAGCTGTTTTTT.

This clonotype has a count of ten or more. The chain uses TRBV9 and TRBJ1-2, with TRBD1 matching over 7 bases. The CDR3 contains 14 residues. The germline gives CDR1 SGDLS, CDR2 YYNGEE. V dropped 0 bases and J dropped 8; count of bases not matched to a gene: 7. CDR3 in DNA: TGTGCCAGCAGCGTAGATGCCAGGGGGGCAGGCTACACCTTC. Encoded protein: CASSVDARGAGYTF. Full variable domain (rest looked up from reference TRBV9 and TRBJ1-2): DSGVTQTPKHLITATGQRVTLRCSPRSGDLSVYWYQQSLDQGLQFLIQYYNGEERAKGNILERFSAQQFPDLHSELNLSSLELGDSALYFCASSVDARGAGYTFGSGTRLTVV.

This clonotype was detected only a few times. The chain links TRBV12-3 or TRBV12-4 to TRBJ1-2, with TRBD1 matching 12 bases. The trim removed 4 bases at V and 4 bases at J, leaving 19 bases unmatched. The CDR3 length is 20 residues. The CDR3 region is CASSSQNTGTGGLYGYGYTF. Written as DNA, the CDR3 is TGTGCCAGCAGTTCCCAGAATACCGGGACAGGGGGCCTCTATGGCTATGGCTACACCTTC.

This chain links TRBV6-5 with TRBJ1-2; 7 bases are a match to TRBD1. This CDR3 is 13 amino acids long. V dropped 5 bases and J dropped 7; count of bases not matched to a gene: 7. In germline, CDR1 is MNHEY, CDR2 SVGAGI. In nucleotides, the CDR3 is TGTGCCAGCAGTCCGACGACAGGGTCTGGCTACACCTTC. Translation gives CASSPTTGSGYTF.

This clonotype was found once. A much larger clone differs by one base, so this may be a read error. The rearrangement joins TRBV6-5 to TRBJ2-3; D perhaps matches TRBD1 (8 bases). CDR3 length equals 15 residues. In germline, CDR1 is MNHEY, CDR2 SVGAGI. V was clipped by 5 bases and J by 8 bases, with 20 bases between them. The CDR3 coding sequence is TGTGCCAGCAGTGAAGAACAGGGGGGGAAAGGTACGCAGTATTTT. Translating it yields CASSEEQGGKGTQYF.

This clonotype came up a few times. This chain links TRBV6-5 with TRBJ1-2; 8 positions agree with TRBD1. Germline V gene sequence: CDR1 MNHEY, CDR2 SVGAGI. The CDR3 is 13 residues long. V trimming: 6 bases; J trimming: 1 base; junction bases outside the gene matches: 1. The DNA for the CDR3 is TGTGCCAGCAGGGACAGGGATAACTATGGCTACACCTTC. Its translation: CASRDRDNYGYTF.

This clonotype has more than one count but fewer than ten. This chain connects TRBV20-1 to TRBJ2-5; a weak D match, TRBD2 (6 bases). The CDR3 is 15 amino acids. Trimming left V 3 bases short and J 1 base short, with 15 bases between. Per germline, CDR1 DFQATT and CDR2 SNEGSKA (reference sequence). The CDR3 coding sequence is TGCAGTGCTAGTCGGAGTGGGGGGTTCCAAGAGACCCAGTACTTC. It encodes CSASRSGGFQETQYF.

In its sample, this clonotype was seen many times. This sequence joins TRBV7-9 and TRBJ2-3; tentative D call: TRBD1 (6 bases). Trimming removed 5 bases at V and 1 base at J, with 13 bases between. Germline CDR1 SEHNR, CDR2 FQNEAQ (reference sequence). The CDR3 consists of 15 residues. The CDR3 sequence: CASSIQGVGTDTQYF. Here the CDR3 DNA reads TGTGCCAGCAGCATACAGGGTGTTGGCACAGATACGCAGTATTTT.

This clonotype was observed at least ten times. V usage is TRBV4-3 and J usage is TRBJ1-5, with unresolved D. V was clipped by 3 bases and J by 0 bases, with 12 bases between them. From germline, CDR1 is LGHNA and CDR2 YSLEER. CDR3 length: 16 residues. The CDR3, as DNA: TGCGCCAGCAGCCATGCTGTCGGGGTTAGCAATCAGCCCCAGCATTTT. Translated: CASSHAVGVSNQPQHF.

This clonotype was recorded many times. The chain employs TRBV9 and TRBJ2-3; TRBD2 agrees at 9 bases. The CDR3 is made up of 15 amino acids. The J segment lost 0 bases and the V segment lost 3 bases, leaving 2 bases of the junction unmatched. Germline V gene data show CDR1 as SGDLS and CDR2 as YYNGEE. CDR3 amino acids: CASSALAGSTDTQYF. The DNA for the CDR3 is TGTGCCAGCAGCGCTCTAGCGGGGAGCACAGATACGCAGTATTTT.